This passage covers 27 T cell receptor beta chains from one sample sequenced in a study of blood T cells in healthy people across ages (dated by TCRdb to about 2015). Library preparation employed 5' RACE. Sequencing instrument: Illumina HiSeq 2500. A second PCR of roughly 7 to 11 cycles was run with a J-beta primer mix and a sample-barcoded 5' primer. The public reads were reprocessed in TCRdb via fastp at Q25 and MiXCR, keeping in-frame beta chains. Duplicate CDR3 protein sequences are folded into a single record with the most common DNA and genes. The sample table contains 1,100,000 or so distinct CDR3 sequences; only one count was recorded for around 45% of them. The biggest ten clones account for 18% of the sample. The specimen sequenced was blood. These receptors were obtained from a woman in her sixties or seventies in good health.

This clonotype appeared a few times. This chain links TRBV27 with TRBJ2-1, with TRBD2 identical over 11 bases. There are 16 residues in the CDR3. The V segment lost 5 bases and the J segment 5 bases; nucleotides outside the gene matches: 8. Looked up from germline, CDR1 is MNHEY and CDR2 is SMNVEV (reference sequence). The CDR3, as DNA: TGTGCCAGCAGTCACATAGCGGGAGGGCGGGACAATGAGCAGTTCTTC. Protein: CASSHIAGGRDNEQFF.

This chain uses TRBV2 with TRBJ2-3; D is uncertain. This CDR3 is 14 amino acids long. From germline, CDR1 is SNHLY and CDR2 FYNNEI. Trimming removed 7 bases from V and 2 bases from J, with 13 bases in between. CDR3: CASTLHESTDTQYF. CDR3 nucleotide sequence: TGTGCCAGCACTCTTCACGAATCCACAGATACGCAGTATTTT.

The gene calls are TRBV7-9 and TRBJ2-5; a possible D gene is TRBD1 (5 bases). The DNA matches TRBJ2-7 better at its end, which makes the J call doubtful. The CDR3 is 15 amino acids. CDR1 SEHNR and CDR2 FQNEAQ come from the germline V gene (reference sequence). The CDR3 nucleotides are TGTGCCAGCAGCTTAGTCAGGGAAGAAAATTACGAGCAGTACTTC. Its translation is CASSLVREENYEQYF.

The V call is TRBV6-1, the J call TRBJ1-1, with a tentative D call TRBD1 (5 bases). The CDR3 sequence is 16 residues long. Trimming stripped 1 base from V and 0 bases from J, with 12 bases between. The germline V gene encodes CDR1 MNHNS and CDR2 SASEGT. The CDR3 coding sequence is TGTGCCAGCAGTGAAGATCCAGGGTGGATGAACACTGAAGCTTTCTTT. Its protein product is CASSEDPGWMNTEAFF.

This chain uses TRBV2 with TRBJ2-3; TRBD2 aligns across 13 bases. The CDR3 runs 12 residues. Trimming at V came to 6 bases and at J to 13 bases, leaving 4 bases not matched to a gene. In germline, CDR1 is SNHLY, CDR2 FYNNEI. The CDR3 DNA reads TGTGCCAGCAGCGGACTAGCGGGAGAGAAGTATTTT. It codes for CASSGLAGEKYF.

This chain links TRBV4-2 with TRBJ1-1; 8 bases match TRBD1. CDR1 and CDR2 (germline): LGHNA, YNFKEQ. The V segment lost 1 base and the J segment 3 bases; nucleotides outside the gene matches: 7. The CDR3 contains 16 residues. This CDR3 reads CASSQALTGVDTEAFF. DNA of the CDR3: TGTGCCAGCAGCCAAGCCCTGACAGGGGTGGACACTGAAGCTTTCTTT.

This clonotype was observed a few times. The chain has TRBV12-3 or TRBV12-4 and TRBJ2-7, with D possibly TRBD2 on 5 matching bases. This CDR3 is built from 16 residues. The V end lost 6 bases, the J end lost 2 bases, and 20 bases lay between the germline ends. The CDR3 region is CASRTPSGSSTYEQYF. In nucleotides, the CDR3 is TGTGCCAGCAGAACTCCTAGTGGGAGTTCGACCTACGAGCAGTACTTC.

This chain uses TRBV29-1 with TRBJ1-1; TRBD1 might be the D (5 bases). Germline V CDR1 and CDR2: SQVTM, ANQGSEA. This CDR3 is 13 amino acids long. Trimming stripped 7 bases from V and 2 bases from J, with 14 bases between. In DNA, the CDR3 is TGCAGCGGCCTCGGGGGTGTAAACACTGAAGCTTTCTTT. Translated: CSGLGGVNTEAFF. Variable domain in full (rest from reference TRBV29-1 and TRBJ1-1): SAVISQKPSRDICQRGTSLTIQCQVDSQVTMMFWYRQQPGQSLTLIATANQGSEATYESGFVIDKFPISRPNLTFSTLTVSNMSPEDSSIYLCSGLGGVNTEAFFGQGTRLTVV.

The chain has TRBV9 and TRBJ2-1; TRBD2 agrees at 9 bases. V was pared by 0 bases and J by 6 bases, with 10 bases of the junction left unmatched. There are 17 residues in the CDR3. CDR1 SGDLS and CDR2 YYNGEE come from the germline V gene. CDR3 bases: TGTGCCAGCAGCGTAGATCCTAGCGGGGCCGTGGGCAATGAGCAGTTCTTC. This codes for CASSVDPSGAVGNEQFF.

The CDR3, as DNA: TGTGCCTGGACTTTGCAGCCGAACACTGAAGCTTTCTTT. Translation gives CAWTLQPNTEAFF. The V call is TRBV30, the J call TRBJ1-1; D gene uncertain. The V end lost 4 bases, the J end lost 1 base, and 10 bases lay between the germline ends. Germline CDR1 GTSNPN, CDR2 SVGIG (reference sequence). The CDR3 is 13 amino acids.

CDR3 nucleotides: TGCAGTGCTAGGGGACAGGGTTTCCCTAATTCACCCCTCCACTTT. Residues: CSARGQGFPNSPLHF. The rearrangement joins TRBV20-1 to TRBJ1-6; 9 bases align to TRBD1. The CDR3 sequence is 15 residues long. Germline V CDR1 and CDR2: DFQATT, SNEGSKA (reference sequence). V was pared by 3 bases and J by 6 bases, with 6 bases of the junction left unmatched.

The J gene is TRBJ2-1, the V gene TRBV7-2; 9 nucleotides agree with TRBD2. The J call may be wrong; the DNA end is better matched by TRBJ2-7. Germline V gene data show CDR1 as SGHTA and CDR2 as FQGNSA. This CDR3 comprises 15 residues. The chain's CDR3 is CASSPSAGGAYEQYF. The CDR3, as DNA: TGTGCCAGCAGCCCTTCAGCGGGAGGAGCATACGAGCAGTACTTC.

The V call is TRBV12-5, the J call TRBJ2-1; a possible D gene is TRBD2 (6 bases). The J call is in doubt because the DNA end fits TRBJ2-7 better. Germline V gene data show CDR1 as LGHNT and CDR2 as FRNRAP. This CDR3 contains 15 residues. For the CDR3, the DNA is TGTGCTAGTGGGACGCACCGGGACTCCTACAATGAGCAGTACTTC. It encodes CASGTHRDSYNEQYF.

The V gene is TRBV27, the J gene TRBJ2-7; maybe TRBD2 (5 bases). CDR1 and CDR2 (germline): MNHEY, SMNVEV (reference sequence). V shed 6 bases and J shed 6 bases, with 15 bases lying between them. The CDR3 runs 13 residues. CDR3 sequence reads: CASRDFSTIEQYF. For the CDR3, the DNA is TGTGCCAGCAGGGACTTCTCGACCATCGAGCAGTACTTC.

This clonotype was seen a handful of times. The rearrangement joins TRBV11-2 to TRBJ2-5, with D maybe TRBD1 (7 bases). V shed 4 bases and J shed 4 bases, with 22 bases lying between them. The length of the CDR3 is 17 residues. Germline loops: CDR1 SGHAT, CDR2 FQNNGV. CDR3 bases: TGTGCCAGCAGCTCAGGGGGGTTCCTGGGCCGAGGAGAGACCCAGTACTTC. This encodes CASSSGGFLGRGETQYF.

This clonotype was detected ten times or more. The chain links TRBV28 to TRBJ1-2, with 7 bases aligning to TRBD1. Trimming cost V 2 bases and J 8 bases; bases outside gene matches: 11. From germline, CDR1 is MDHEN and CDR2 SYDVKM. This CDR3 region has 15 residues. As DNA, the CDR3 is TGTGCCAGCAGTTTACCCGGGACAGTGCGTGGGGGCTACACCTTC. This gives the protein CASSLPGTVRGGYTF.

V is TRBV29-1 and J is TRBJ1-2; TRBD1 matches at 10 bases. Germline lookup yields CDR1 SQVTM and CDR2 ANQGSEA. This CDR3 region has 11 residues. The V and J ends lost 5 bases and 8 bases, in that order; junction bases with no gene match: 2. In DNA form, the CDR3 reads TGCAGCGTTAGGGACAGGGGCGGCTACACCTTC. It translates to CSVRDRGGYTF.

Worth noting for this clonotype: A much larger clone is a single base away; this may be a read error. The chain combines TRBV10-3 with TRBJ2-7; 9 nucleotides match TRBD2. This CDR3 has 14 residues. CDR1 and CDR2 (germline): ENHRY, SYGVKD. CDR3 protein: CATSTGTSSCEQYF. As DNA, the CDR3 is TGTGCCACCTCGACCGGGACTAGCTCCTGCGAGCAGTACTTC.

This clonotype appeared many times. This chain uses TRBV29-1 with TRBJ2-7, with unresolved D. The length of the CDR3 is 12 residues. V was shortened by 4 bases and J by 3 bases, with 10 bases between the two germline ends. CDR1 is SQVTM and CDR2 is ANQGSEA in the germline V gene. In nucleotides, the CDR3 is TGCAGCGTTGGTGGCAAATTCTACGAGCAGTACTTC. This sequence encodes CSVGGKFYEQYF.

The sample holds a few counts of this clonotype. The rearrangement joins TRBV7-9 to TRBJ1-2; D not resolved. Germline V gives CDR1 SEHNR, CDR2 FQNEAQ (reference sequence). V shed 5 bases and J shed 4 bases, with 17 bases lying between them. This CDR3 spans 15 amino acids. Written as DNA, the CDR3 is TGTGCCAGCAGCCGCGGGAGGGAGGCCCGCTATGGCTACACCTTC. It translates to CASSRGREARYGYTF.

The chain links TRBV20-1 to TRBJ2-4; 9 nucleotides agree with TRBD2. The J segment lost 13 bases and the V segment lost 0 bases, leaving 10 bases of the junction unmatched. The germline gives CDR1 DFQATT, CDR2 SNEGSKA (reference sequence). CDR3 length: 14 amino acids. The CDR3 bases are TGCAGTGCTAGAGATGCTAGCGGGATCACGGTGCAGTACTTC. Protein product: CSARDASGITVQYF.

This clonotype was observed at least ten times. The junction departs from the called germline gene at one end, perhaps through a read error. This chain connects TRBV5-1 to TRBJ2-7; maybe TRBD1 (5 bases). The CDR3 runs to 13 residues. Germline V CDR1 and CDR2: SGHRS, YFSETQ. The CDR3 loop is CASTPTGAYEQYF. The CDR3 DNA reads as TGTGCCAGCACCCCCACAGGAGCCTACGAGCAGTACTTC. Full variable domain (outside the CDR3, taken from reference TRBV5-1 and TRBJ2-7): KAGVTQTPRYLIKTRGQQVTLSCSPISGHRSVSWYQQTPGQGLQFLFEYFSETQRNKGNFPGRFSGRQFSNSRSEMNVSTLELGDSALYLCASTPTGAYEQYFGPGTRLTVT.

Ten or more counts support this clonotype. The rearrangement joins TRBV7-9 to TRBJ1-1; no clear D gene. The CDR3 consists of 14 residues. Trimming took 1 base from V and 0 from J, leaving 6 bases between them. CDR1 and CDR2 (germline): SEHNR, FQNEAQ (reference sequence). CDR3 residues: CASSLEHMNTEAFF. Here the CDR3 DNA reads TGTGCCAGCAGCTTAGAACATATGAACACTGAAGCTTTCTTT. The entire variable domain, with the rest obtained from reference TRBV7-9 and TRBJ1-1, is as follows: DTGVSQNPRHKITKRGQNVTFRCDPISEHNRLYWYRQTLGQGPEFLTYFQNEAQLEKSRLLSDRFSAERPKGSFSTLEIQRTEQGDSAMYLCASSLEHMNTEAFFGQGTRLTVV.

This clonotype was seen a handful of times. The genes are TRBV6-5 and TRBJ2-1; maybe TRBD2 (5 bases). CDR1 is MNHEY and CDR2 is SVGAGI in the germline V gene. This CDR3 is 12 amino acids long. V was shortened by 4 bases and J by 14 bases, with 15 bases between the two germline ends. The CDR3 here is CASSSTRQLEFF. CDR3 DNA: TGTGCCAGCAGTTCTACTAGGCAGCTAGAGTTCTTC.

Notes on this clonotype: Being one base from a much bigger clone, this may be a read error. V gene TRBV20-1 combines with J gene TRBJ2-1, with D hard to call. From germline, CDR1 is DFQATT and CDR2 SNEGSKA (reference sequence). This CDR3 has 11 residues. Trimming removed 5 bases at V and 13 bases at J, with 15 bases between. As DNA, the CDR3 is TGCAGTGCTGACCCTCGAGAGACCCAGTTCTTC. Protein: CSADPRETQFF.

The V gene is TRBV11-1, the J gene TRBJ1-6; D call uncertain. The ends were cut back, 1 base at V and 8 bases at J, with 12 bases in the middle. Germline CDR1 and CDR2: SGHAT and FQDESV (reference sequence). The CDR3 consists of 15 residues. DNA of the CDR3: TGTGCCAGCAGCTTAGGTTCCGGGATACATTCACCCCTCCACTTT. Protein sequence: CASSLGSGIHSPLHF.

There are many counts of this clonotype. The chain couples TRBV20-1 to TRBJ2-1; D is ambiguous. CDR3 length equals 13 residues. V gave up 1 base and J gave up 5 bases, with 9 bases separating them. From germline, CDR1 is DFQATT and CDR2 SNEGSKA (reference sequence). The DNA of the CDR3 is TGCAGTGCTAGAGGACATGGGGACAATGAGCAGTTCTTC. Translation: CSARGHGDNEQFF.